Below, 8 T cell receptor beta chains from the same sample are listed, as sequenced in a study of cytomegalovirus exposure and HLA in healthy donors. PCR used 60 Vbeta primers and 13 Jbeta primers. TCRdb's table, derived via immunoSEQ multiplex PCR, lists solely in-frame clones and lacks some. The repertoire holds more than 95,000 clones, with around 79% as singletons. Sequenced sample: PBMCs. Source of these receptors: a female donor in good health and CMV-seropositive.

The V and J genes are TRBV7-2 and TRBJ1-5; TRBD1 might be the D (5 bases). There are 15 residues in the CDR3. Germline CDR1 is SGHTA and CDR2 is FQGNSA. Between the trimmed V and J ends, which lost 1 base and 3 bases, there was a span of 10 bases. The DNA for the CDR3 is TGTGCCAGCAGCTTAGGACAGTCTTACAATCAGCCCCAGCATTTT. It codes for CASSLGQSYNQPQHF.

The J gene is TRBJ2-1, the V gene TRBV11-2, with D hard to call. Germline V gene sequence: CDR1 SGHAT, CDR2 FQNNGV. V lost 2 bases to trimming and J lost 8 bases, with 7 bases between them. The CDR3 loop spans 12 amino acids. The CDR3 reads CASSLSADEQFF. The CDR3 coding sequence is TGTGCCAGCAGCTTATCTGCGGATGAGCAGTTCTTC.

V is TRBV10-3 and J is TRBJ2-5, with 8 bases lining up with TRBD1. This CDR3 has 15 residues. CDR1 is ENHRY, CDR2 SYGVKD, per germline. After removal of 0 bases from V and 5 bases from J, the junction contained 5 bases not matched to a gene. CDR3 region: CAISESTGVGETQYF. In DNA, the CDR3 is TGTGCCATCAGTGAGTCGACAGGGGTCGGGGAGACCCAGTACTTC.

The chain links TRBV7-2 to TRBJ1-4; TRBD1 matches at 7 bases. CDR1 and CDR2 from the germline V gene are SGHTA and FQGNSA. Trimming took 3 bases from V and 3 from J; bases not matched to a gene: 4. This CDR3 region has 15 residues. In DNA form, the CDR3 reads TGTGCCAGCAGCTTGGCGGGACAGCCTAATGAAAAACTGTTTTTT. This translates into CASSLAGQPNEKLFF.

This sequence joins TRBV9 and TRBJ2-3, with D maybe TRBD2 (6 bases). V lost 2 bases, J lost 7 bases, and 17 bases lay in between. Germline V gene sequence: CDR1 SGDLS, CDR2 YYNGEE. CDR3 length: 15 amino acids. CDR3 protein: CASSVYRDSPHTQYF. The CDR3, as DNA: TGTGCCAGCAGCGTTTACCGGGACTCTCCCCATACGCAGTATTTT.

The V call is TRBV10-3, the J call TRBJ1-4; D uncertain. The CDR3 contains 15 residues. Germline-derived CDR1 and CDR2 are ENHRY and SYGVKD. Trimming took 3 bases from V and 0 from J, leaving 8 bases between them. The CDR3 spells CAISEQSTTNEKLFF. The CDR3 DNA reads TGTGCCATCAGTGAACAGAGCACAACTAATGAAAAACTGTTTTTT.

This chain connects TRBV10-3 to TRBJ2-7, with 7 bases aligning to TRBD2. CDR3 length: 14 amino acids. The germline V gene has CDR1 ENHRY and CDR2 SYGVKD. V lost 10 bases, J lost 0 bases, and 9 bases stayed unmatched. CDR3 region: CASRAGGSSYEQYF. The CDR3, as DNA: TGTGCCAGCCGGGCGGGCGGGAGCTCCTACGAGCAGTACTTC.

This chain joins TRBV2 and TRBJ2-1; tentative D call: TRBD2 (6 bases). Per germline, CDR1 SNHLY and CDR2 FYNNEI. The V and J ends lost 0 bases and 6 bases respectively, with 9 bases between them. This CDR3 is built from 14 residues. CDR3 nucleotide sequence: TGTGCCAGCAGTGAAGCGCGGGGTTCCAATGAGCAGTTCTTC. Translated, it gives CASSEARGSNEQFF.